This TCR beta chain came from a study of T cell repertoires in cytomegalovirus infection. Study summary: A matching HLA type, together with CMV infection, was signaled by public TCR beta signatures. General study points: HLA-C-restricted CMV-specific TCR beta clonotypes prevailed in the ex vivo response. Frequencies of public TCR beta families were cumulated, and this identified carriers of CMV plus the relevant HLA.

The germline V gene encodes CDR1 SEHNR and CDR2 FQNEAQ (reference sequence). The CDR3 sequence is 14 residues long. V gave up 1 base and J gave up 5 bases; unmatched junction bases: 5. For this clonotype: Its antigen remains unknown.

One entry per CDR3 protein, called by TCRdb with MiXCR from the reads. The repertoire consists of 230,000 or so distinct CDR3 sequences, with over 15% occurring once and the leading ten covering around half. The clonotype originates from a human donor in good health (CMV status not recorded). Some clones in this sample may be carry-over from other donors' samples. The chain employs TRBV7-9 and TRBJ2-7; 7 nucleotides align to TRBD1. The specimen sequenced was CD8+ T cells from PBMCs. CDR3 loop: CASSLGEQGHEQYF. In DNA, the CDR3 is TGTGCCAGCAGCTTAGGGGAACAGGGGCACGAGCAGTACTTC.